This passage covers 8 T cell receptor beta chains from one sample sequenced in a study of T cell responses to AZD1222 COVID-19 vaccine. This table comes from immunoSEQ multiplex PCR, and its TCRdb copy is limited to in-frame clones, with some not included. The sample holds some 150,000 clones; just under 95% are singletons and the top ten take more than 0.8%. The material sequenced was peripheral blood, taken on day 0 of AZD1222 vaccination. Receptors were obtained from an adult in good health.

The gene calls are TRBV12-3 or TRBV12-4 and TRBJ2-7; TRBD1 matches at 7 bases. The trim removed 2 bases at V and 5 bases at J, leaving 3 bases unmatched. The CDR3 loop spans 13 amino acids. In DNA form, the CDR3 reads TGTGCCAGCAGTTTAAAGGGGGCTAACGAGCAGTACTTC. This gives the protein CASSLKGANEQYF.

The chain links TRBV5-1 to TRBJ1-1; D is perhaps TRBD1 (5 bases). V dropped 0 bases and J dropped 6 bases, with 15 bases sitting between them. The CDR3 spans 15 residues. Germline loops: CDR1 SGHRS, CDR2 YFSETQ. CDR3 DNA sequence: TGCGCCAGCAGCTTGGCCACCGGGACTGGGGCTGAAGCTTTCTTT. Its protein is CASSLATGTGAEAFF.

The gene calls are TRBV6-5 and TRBJ1-2, with D possibly matching TRBD1 (6 bases). The CDR3 length is 15 residues. Trimming shortened V by 6 bases and J by 0 bases, and 14 bases separated the two germline ends. Germline CDR1 is MNHEY and CDR2 is SVGAGI. The CDR3 DNA sequence: TGTGCCAGCAGCCCCGTGGGGACAACTAACTATGGCTACACCTTC. Translating it yields CASSPVGTTNYGYTF.

This chain connects TRBV7-9 to TRBJ2-7; maybe TRBD1 (6 bases). The germline V and J ends were trimmed by 4 bases and 3 bases, with 10 bases remaining between them. Germline values: CDR1 SEHNR, CDR2 FQNEAQ (reference sequence). CDR3 length equals 13 residues. The DNA for the CDR3 is TGTGCCAGCAGCTCCAGGGGCATCTACGAGCAGTACTTC. This sequence encodes CASSSRGIYEQYF.

V usage is TRBV28 and J usage is TRBJ2-1; possibly TRBD1 for D (5 bases). This CDR3 has 16 amino acids. Germline CDR1 reads MDHEN; CDR2 reads SYDVKM. Trimming removed 2 bases from V and 4 bases from J, with 15 bases in between. The CDR3 region is CASSLRSRRTYNEQFF. DNA of the CDR3: TGTGCCAGCAGTTTACGGTCCCGGCGGACATACAATGAGCAGTTCTTC. The full variable domain, completed using reference TRBV28 and TRBJ2-1, is DVKVTQSSRYLVKRTGEKVFLECVQDMDHENMFWYRQDPGLGLRLIYFSYDVKMKEKGDIPEGYSVSREKKERFSLILESASTNQTSMYLCASSLRSRRTYNEQFFGPGTRLTVL.

The V call is TRBV29-1, the J call TRBJ1-2; no reliable D call. The CDR3 is made up of 16 amino acids. V was trimmed by 1 base and J by 4 bases, leaving 19 bases between them. CDR1 is SQVTM, CDR2 ANQGSEA, per germline. In nucleotides, the CDR3 is TGCAGCGTTGAAGGTGGGCCTTCGGTTGGATTCTATGGCTACACCTTC. Translation gives CSVEGGPSVGFYGYTF.

This chain connects TRBV2 to TRBJ1-4; 7 bases map to TRBD1. V lost 1 base to trimming and J lost 11 bases; unmatched junction nucleotides: 4. Germline V gives CDR1 SNHLY, CDR2 FYNNEI. The CDR3 consists of 13 residues. CDR3 nucleotides: TGTGCCAGCAGTGAAGGTCAGGGGGGCAAACTGTTTTTT. This gives the protein CASSEGQGGKLFF.

The V gene is TRBV5-6, the J gene TRBJ2-7; 7 nucleotides match TRBD1. V shed 0 bases, J shed 4 bases, and the junction held 4 bases outside the gene matches. Germline-derived CDR1 and CDR2 are SGHDT and YYEEEE. The CDR3 length is 14 residues. The CDR3 region is CASSLEGGGYEQYF. The CDR3 DNA follows: TGTGCCAGCAGCTTGGAAGGGGGCGGGTACGAGCAGTACTTC.